The present T cell receptor beta chain was sequenced within a study of blood T cell repertoires in COVID-19. Background on the study: The United States, Italy and Spain provided the acute and convalescent COVID-19 samples.

The assay was immunoSEQ multiplex PCR, and TCRdb's table has in-frame clones only and misses some. The table records hundreds of thousands of clones, under 85% of them present only once. The sequenced sample was peripheral blood. This TCR was recovered from a woman in her twenties or thirties with COVID-19, enrolled during active disease.

The CDR3 loop is CASSQDSGGGYEQYF. The CDR3 nucleotides are TGTGCCAGCAGCCAAGATTCGGGGGGGGGCTACGAGCAGTACTTC. The V call is TRBV3-1 (or the pseudogene TRBV3-2), the J call TRBJ2-7; TRBD2 aligns across 8 bases. In germline, CDR1 is LGHDT, CDR2 YNNKEL (reference sequence). The CDR3 covers 15 residues. V shed 0 bases, J shed 3 bases, and the junction held 4 bases outside the gene matches.